These 8 T cell receptor beta chains originate from one sample sequenced in a study of Graves' ophthalmopathy and Graves' hyperthyroidism. RNA transcripts were the template, and TCR beta CDR3 regions were amplified from them. First-round RT-PCR relied on HTBI primers, and a second-round multiplex PCR came next. Using its own MiXCR run on the multiplex PCR reads, TCRdb lists one record per CDR3 protein. Of more than 1,000,000 distinct CDR3 sequences listed, 35% to 45% were seen once; the top ten hold 8.5% to 14%. The sample consisted of peripheral blood or thyroid tissue (not recorded which). Receptors originate from an adult man with Graves' hyperthyroidism.

As for this clonotype: A much larger clone is a single base away; this may be a read error. The chain is built from TRBV19 and TRBJ1-5, with a tentative D call TRBD1 (5 bases). The germline CDR1 and CDR2 sequences are LNHDA and SQIVND (reference sequence). Deletions cut 1 base from V and 0 bases from J, with 13 bases between. The CDR3 runs 17 residues. CDR3 sequence: CASSIGGTGRSNQPQHF. The CDR3 region has the DNA TGTGCCAGTAGTATAGGCGGGACGGGCCGTAGCAATCAGCCCCAGCATTTT. The variable domain in full, completed from reference TRBV19 and TRBJ1-5, reads DGGITQSPKYLFRKEGQNVTLSCEQNLNHDAMYWYRQDPGQGLRLIYYSQIVNDFQKGDIAEGYSVSREKKESFPLTVTSAQKNPTAFYLCASSIGGTGRSNQPQHFGDGTRLSIL.

The genes are TRBV30 and TRBJ2-5; TRBD1 is a possible D gene (5 bases). This CDR3 is 17 amino acids long. The germline V gene encodes CDR1 GTSNPN and CDR2 SVGIG (reference sequence). Trimming removed 1 base at V and 0 bases at J, with 18 bases between. The CDR3 nucleotides are TGTGCCTGGAGTGACGGAAGGGCCAGGGCCGACCAAGAGACCCAGTACTTC. Residues: CAWSDGRARADQETQYF.

This rearrangement joins TRBV11-2 to TRBJ1-2; D possibly corresponds to TRBD1 (6 bases). Trimming took 1 base from V and 6 from J, leaving 9 bases between them. The V gene's germline CDR1 is SGHAT and CDR2 FQNNGV. The CDR3 consists of 13 residues. The CDR3 DNA is TGTGCCAGCAGCTTAGCCGGGACAAATGGCTACACCTTC. Protein: CASSLAGTNGYTF.

The gene calls are TRBV10-2 and TRBJ1-5, with D uncertain. From germline, CDR1 is WSHSY and CDR2 SAAADI. CDR3 size: 14 residues. Trimming removed 5 bases from V and 6 bases from J, with 14 bases in between. The CDR3 DNA sequence: TGCGCCAGCAGTAGGTCCACGGAAGTTCAGCCCCAGCATTTT. It codes for CASSRSTEVQPQHF.

On this clonotype: A read error is likely here: a far larger clone is one base away. In this CDR3 the conserved last residue, phenylalanine or tryptophan, is missing, so a read error is likely. The V gene is TRBV11-2, the J gene TRBJ1-1, with D possibly being TRBD1 (6 bases). The germline V gene encodes CDR1 SGHAT and CDR2 FQNNGV. The CDR3 has 13 residues. The CDR3 sequence is CASSQGGGTEAFS. The CDR3 nucleotides are TGCGCCAGCAGCCAAGGGGGGGGAACTGAAGCTTTCTCT.

The sample holds a few counts of this clonotype. The V gene is TRBV6-6, the J gene TRBJ1-5; 7 positions agree with TRBD1. CDR1 and CDR2 from the germline V gene are MNHNY and SVGAGI (reference sequence). This CDR3 has 17 residues. After removal of 4 bases from V and 7 bases from J, the junction contained 16 bases not matched to a gene. CDR3 sequence (DNA): TGTGCCAGCAGTTCCGGCGAGTTAGACAGGGAAGGACAGCCCCAGCATTTT. This codes for CASSSGELDREGQPQHF.

The CDR3 region has the DNA TGCAGCGTTGTCGGGGCAGGGACCCTAGGAACCCAGTACTTC. Its translation is CSVVGAGTLGTQYF. The chain carries TRBV29-1 and TRBJ2-5; D could derive from TRBD1 or TRBD2 (5 bases each). CDR1 is SQVTM, CDR2 ANQGSEA, per germline. V was shortened by 4 bases and J by 8 bases, with 20 bases between the two germline ends. CDR3 size: 14 residues.

J is TRBJ1-2 and V is TRBV10-3; TRBD1 matches at 7 bases. V trimming: 7 bases; J trimming: 9 bases; junction bases outside the gene matches: 11. The CDR3 consists of 13 residues. Looked up from germline, CDR1 is ENHRY and CDR2 is SYGVKD. Here the CDR3 reads CAITTGQERSYTF. The DNA for the CDR3 is TGTGCCATCACCACCGGACAGGAGCGAAGCTACACCTTC.